These T cell receptor beta chains were read from a single sample in a study of Graves' ophthalmopathy and Graves' hyperthyroidism. TCRdb analysed the multiplex PCR reads with MiXCR anew, one entry per CDR3 protein. The sample holds some 1.1 million distinct CDR3 sequences, about 40% seen once. Sequenced material: peripheral blood or thyroid tissue (not recorded which). Source of these receptors: an adult man with Graves' hyperthyroidism. CDR3s include the opening cysteine and the closing phenylalanine or tryptophan. A D gene is named only where the DNA matches it firmly. Size tells how often a clone was seen (once, few, many) or the class of an expanded clone, and some rows leave it out.

D,V,length,size,J,DNA,CDR3
NA,TRBV11-2,15,few,TRBJ2-5,TGTGCCAGCAGCCCCGGCGGGACACCGCAAGAGACCCAGTACTTC,CASSPGGTPQETQYF
NA,TRBV25-1,12,once,TRBJ2-5,TGTGCCAGCTTAACCCAGGAAGAGACCCAGTACTTC,CASLTQEETQYF
NA,TRBV9,14,few,TRBJ2-2,TGTGCCAGCACCAGGGATCTGAACACCGGGGAGCTGTTTTTT,CASTRDLNTGELFF
NA,TRBV28,14,NA,TRBJ2-2,TGTGCCAGCAGCAAAGGACCAAGCACCGGGGAGCTGTTTTTT,CASSKGPSTGELFF
TRBD1,TRBV4-3,17,NA,TRBJ1-1,TGCGCCAGCAGCCAAGATTCGGAAGGGGGCAGGAGCACTGAAGCTTTCTTT,CASSQDSEGGRSTEAFF
NA,TRBV9,14,NA,TRBJ2-5,TGTGCCAGCAGCTTACTTCGGGGTAGGGAGGCCCAGTACTTC,CASSLLRGREAQYF
TRBD1,TRBV5-1,16,few,TRBJ1-1,TGCGCCAGCAGCGGGGGACAGCCCGCGCGGGATACTGAAGCTTTCTTT,CASSGGQPARDTEAFF
TRBD2,TRBV6-6,17,few,TRBJ2-7,TGTGCCAGCAGTTATCCTCAGGCGGGAGGGGGCCTATACGAGCAGTACTTC,CASSYPQAGGGLYEQYF
NA,TRBV2,17,NA,TRBJ2-2,TGTGCCAGCAGCCCCCTCGGCGGGTCTGGAAACACCGGGGAGCTGTTTTTT,CASSPLGGSGNTGELFF
NA,TRBV15,16,NA,TRBJ2-5,TGTGCCACCAGCAGCTCAACAGCCGGGACTCAAGAGACCCAGTACTTC,CATSSSTAGTQETQYF
TRBD2,TRBV5-1,13,NA,TRBJ2-7,TGCGCCAGCAGCTCCACGGGGGGGATCGAGCAGTACTTC,CASSSTGGIEQYF
NA,TRBV10-3,13,NA,TRBJ2-5,TGTGCCATCAGTGAGAACACAGGGGAGACCCAGTACTTC,CAISENTGETQYF
NA,TRBV7-8,14,many,TRBJ2-5,TGTGCCAGCAGCGGGCGACTAGTGGAGGAGACCCAGTACTTC,CASSGRLVEETQYF
NA,TRBV7-2,15,few,TRBJ1-1,TGTGCCAGCAGCTTAAAGGGGGGTCGGGACACTGAAGCTTTCTTT,CASSLKGGRDTEAFF
TRBD2,TRBV9,15,many,TRBJ2-5,TGTGCCAGCAGCGTAGGGGAGGGAAGGACTGAGACCCAGTACTTC,CASSVGEGRTETQYF
TRBD2,TRBV7-6,15,NA,TRBJ2-5,TGTGCCAGCACCCAAGGGACTAGCGTGGGGGAGACCCAGTACTTC,CASTQGTSVGETQYF
NA,TRBV20-1,15,NA,TRBJ1-5,TGCAGTGCCAAATTGTTACAGGGATACAATCAGCCCCAGCATTTT,CSAKLLQGYNQPQHF
NA,TRBV19,13,NA,TRBJ1-2,TGTGCCAGTAGTATCTGGGGTTCCTATGGCTACACCTTC,CASSIWGSYGYTF
NA,TRBV9,16,NA,TRBJ1-1,TGTGCCAGCAGCGTAGCTGTCGGGGGCATGAACACTGAAGCTTTCTTT,CASSVAVGGMNTEAFF
TRBD1,TRBV7-9,15,NA,TRBJ1-5,TGTGCCCGGTCGGCCTACGGGACAGCTTTTCAGCCCCAGCATTTT,CARSAYGTAFQPQHF
NA,TRBV6-2/TRBV6-3,13,few,TRBJ2-7,TGTGCCAGCAGGCTTGGCCAGATCTACGAGCAGTACTTC,CASRLGQIYEQYF
TRBD1,TRBV7-2,15,few,TRBJ1-4,TGTGCCAGCAGCTTACCGGGACAGGGTTCTGAAAAACTGTTTTTT,CASSLPGQGSEKLFF
NA,TRBV7-9,13,many,TRBJ1-5,TGTGCCAGCAGCTTAGAGGTCGATCAGCCCCAGCATTTT,CASSLEVDQPQHF
NA,TRBV10-3,16,few,TRBJ1-5,TGTGCCGCGGGGGGCCCCGAAAGTTTGTCCAATCAGCCCCAGCATTTT,CAAGGPESLSNQPQHF
TRBD1,TRBV25-1,17,NA,TRBJ1-1,TGTGCCAGCAGTGAATATGGCAGGGGGGCTGGGGTCACTGAAGCTTTCTTT,CASSEYGRGAGVTEAFF
TRBD2,TRBV2,14,NA,TRBJ2-3,TGTGCCAGCAAGCCGGGACTAGCGGGGGATACGCAGTATTTT,CASKPGLAGDTQYF
TRBD1,TRBV2,17,NA,TRBJ1-4,TGTGCCAGCAGGGCCCGGACAGGGGGCGGCACTAATGAAAAACTGGTTTTT,CASRARTGGGTNEKLVF
TRBD2,TRBV10-3,15,few,TRBJ2-3,TGTGCCATCAGTGAAACGCGGGGGGGCGCAGATACGCAGTATTTT,CAISETRGGADTQYF
NA,TRBV29-1,16,NA,TRBJ1-2,TGCAGCGTTGAAGATCGGGGAACGAGCAATAACTATGGCTACACCTTC,CSVEDRGTSNNYGYTF
TRBD1,TRBV25-1,13,NA,TRBJ2-5,TGTGCCAGCGGGACAGGCCCCCAAGAGACCCAGTACTTC,CASGTGPQETQYF
NA,TRBV19,13,many,TRBJ1-4,TGTGCCAGTAACGCGTACCTTAATGAAAAACTGTTTTTT,CASNAYLNEKLFF
NA,TRBV6-5,12,many,TRBJ1-2,TGTGCCAGCAGTTACTGGGGGGATGGCTACACCTTC,CASSYWGDGYTF
NA,TRBV10-1,15,NA,TRBJ1-2,TGCGCCAGCAGTGAGCATCCTTGGCCAGACGATGGCTACACCTTC,CASSEHPWPDDGYTF
NA,TRBV19,14,many,TRBJ1-4,TGTGCCAGTAGCGAAGCTACAACTAATGAAAAACTGTTTTTT,CASSEATTNEKLFF
TRBD2,TRBV5-1,16,NA,TRBJ2-7,TGCGCCAGCAGCACGACTAGCGGAGCCGGGGTGAACGAGCAGTACTTC,CASSTTSGAGVNEQYF
TRBD1,TRBV5-6,17,NA,TRBJ2-7,TGTGCCAGCTCAACGACAGGGGGCCAGGGTCCTTCCTACGAGCAGTACTTC,CASSTTGGQGPSYEQYF
NA,TRBV10-3,15,NA,TRBJ2-2,TGTGCCATCATGAGTCCGGGGCCAAACACCGGGGAGCTGTTTTTT,CAIMSPGPNTGELFF
TRBD1,TRBV20-1,13,NA,TRBJ1-1,TGCAGTGTTAGCAGGGGGATCGACACTGAAGCTTTCTTT,CSVSRGIDTEAFF
NA,TRBV7-9,15,NA,TRBJ1-3,TGTGCCAGCAGCTTGGGGGGGGGCTATGGCTACACCATATATTTT,CASSLGGGYGYTIYF
NA,TRBV6-1,14,NA,TRBJ2-7,TGTGCCAGCAGCGACGGGTCGGGAGACTACGAGCAGTACTTC,CASSDGSGDYEQYF
NA,TRBV5-1,13,many,TRBJ1-1,TGCGCCAGCAGCCCGAAGATGAACACTGAAGCTTTCTTT,CASSPKMNTEAFF
TRBD1,TRBV2,11,NA,TRBJ2-7,TGTGCCGGGACAGGGGGCTACGAGCAGTACTTC,CAGTGGYEQYF
TRBD1,TRBV25-1,15,NA,TRBJ1-6,TGTGCCAGCAGTTTCGGGGGACAGGGAGAATCACTCCTCCACTTT,CASSFGGQGESLLHF
NA,TRBV7-8,14,many,TRBJ1-5,TGTGCCAGCAGTAAACAGGGTAGCAATCAGCCCCAGCATTTT,CASSKQGSNQPQHF
NA,TRBV29-1,11,NA,TRBJ1-2,TGCAGCATGTCGGGATCCTATGGCTACACCTTC,CSMSGSYGYTF
NA,TRBV7-2,13,NA,TRBJ2-7,TGTGCCAGCAGTCCTGTGATAGTCGGGGAGCAGTACTTC,CASSPVIVGEQYF
NA,TRBV7-9,16,NA,TRBJ2-3,TGTGCCAGCAGCTTAGGGGACTCCCTCTTAGCAGATACGCAGTATTTT,CASSLGDSLLADTQYF
NA,TRBV27,15,NA,TRBJ2-5,TGTGCCAGCAGTTTAGGACACCATCCCCAAGAGACCCAGTACTTC,CASSLGHHPQETQYF